This T cell receptor beta chain was documented in a study of spatial heterogeneity in lung cancer. Study overall: There were, on average, more than 9.5 raw-read appearances for each unique TCR and UMI combination.

Overall study findings and caveats: Expanded intratumoral alpha and beta TCR counts tracked tumor mutation counts.

Regarding time point: sample taken at primary tumor resection. Trimming removed 3 bases from V and 1 base from J, with 10 bases in between. CDR3 length equals 15 residues. CDR1 and CDR2 (germline): SGHAT, FQNNGV. Note on this clonotype: The antigen remains undetermined.

From the 5' RACE reads, TCRdb called clonotypes with MiXCR, one entry per CDR3 protein. The sample lists roughly 8,500 distinct CDR3 sequences; approximately 9% were seen once. This TCR was recovered from a male donor with early-stage non-small cell lung cancer. The sequencing used lung tumor tissue, collected at surgery. The rearrangement links TRBV11-2 to TRBJ2-1; D may be TRBD2 (5 bases). CDR3 DNA sequence: TGTGCCAGCAGCTTTGGCCGGGAATCCTACAATGAGCAGTTCTTC. Translated: CASSFGRESYNEQFF.